The subject of this entry is one T cell receptor (beta chain). Its target is unknown. Clones were read by immunoSEQ multiplex PCR, and TCRdb kept only the in-frame ones, dropping some. The sample holds 90,000 to 100,000 clones, around 84% seen once. Participants had chemo-refractory metastatic non-small-cell lung cancer and were treated with focal radiation plus ipilimumab CTLA-4 blockade. This sample is part of a study of radiotherapy plus CTLA-4 blockade in lung cancer. Study context: For roughly 19% of patients, objective responses occurred, and around 31% had disease control.

Germline CDR1 is SGHTS and CDR2 is YDEGEE. The ends lost 1 base at V and 5 bases at J; junction bases unmatched: 10. The CDR3 is 17 residues long. Study-level points and caveats: Following radiotherapy plus ipilimumab, tumor-derived TCR clones expanded in the blood. Together with interferon-beta, which increased in serum after radiation, early dynamic changes in blood T cell clones were reportedly the best predictors of response.

The material sequenced was peripheral blood, taken from a patient treated with radiotherapy plus ipilimumab. This TCR derives from a human donor with non-small cell lung cancer that progressed on radiotherapy plus ipilimumab. This chain joins TRBV5-8 and TRBJ2-4, with 9 bases lining up with TRBD2. CDR3 sequence reads: CASSLSLREGTQNIQYF. DNA of the CDR3: TGTGCCAGCAGCTTGAGTTTGCGGGAGGGTACCCAAAACATTCAGTACTTC.